Below are 8 T cell receptor beta chains sequenced from a single sample in a study of beta chain features in type 1 diabetes. Isolated RNA was reverse transcribed in full, so expressed TCRB transcripts were sequenced. TCRdb keeps only in-frame clones here, not all; method: immunoSEQ multiplex PCR. The table shows 300,000 to 350,000 clones, with less than 15% occurring only once. Material for sequencing was central memory CD4+ T cells from blood. The receptors here all came from a man aged 25 to 45 in good health.

The CDR3 nucleotides read TGTGCCAGCAGGGTGCTACTCCAGGGAGATGAGCAGTTCTTC. It yields the protein CASRVLLQGDEQFF. The chain recombines TRBV6-6 with TRBJ2-1; D tentatively fits TRBD1 or TRBD2 (5 bases each). CDR3 size: 14 residues. CDR1 is MNHNY and CDR2 is SVGAGI in the germline V gene (reference sequence). V was cut by 6 bases and J by 8 bases, with 17 bases left in between.

The rearrangement uses TRBV11-2 and TRBJ2-3; TRBD2 matches at 15 bases. CDR1 and CDR2 from the germline V gene are SGHAT and FQNNGV. The CDR3 has 18 residues. The V gene end was trimmed by 3 bases and the J gene end by 4 bases; junction bases not matched to a gene: 8. The CDR3 spells CASSFGTSGRRKSDTQYF. The DNA of the CDR3 is TGTGCCAGCAGCTTTGGGACTAGCGGGAGGAGGAAGTCAGATACGCAGTATTTT.

Of note for this clone: This sequence may be a read error, since a much larger clone differs from it by one base. The chain carries TRBV4-3 and TRBJ2-3; 7 bases map to TRBD2. The CDR3 spans 15 residues. V was clipped by 3 bases and J by 2 bases; unmatched bases: 5. Per the germline V gene, CDR1 is LGHNA and CDR2 is YSLEER. This CDR3 is CASSQTRGDTDTQYF. As DNA, the CDR3 is TGCGCCAGCAGCCAGACCCGGGGGGACACAGATACGCAGTATTTT.

This clone occurred a few times. A junction boundary mismatches the germline segment, possibly from a read error. V is TRBV7-9 and J is TRBJ2-5, with 8 bases identical to TRBD2. The CDR3 runs 15 residues. Per germline, CDR1 SEHNR and CDR2 FQNEAQ (reference sequence). CDR3 DNA sequence: TGCGCCAGCAGCCAAAAGTACGGGGGGGCAGAGACCCAGTACTTC. Its protein is CASSQKYGGAETQYF.

The rearrangement links TRBV7-9 to TRBJ1-2; perhaps TRBD1 as D (6 bases). The CDR3 is 14 residues long. The germline gives CDR1 SEHNR, CDR2 FQNEAQ (reference sequence). V lost 4 bases and J 6 bases, leaving 15 bases between the germline ends. The CDR3 reads CASSSRGGQDGYTF. CDR3 in DNA: TGTGCCAGCAGCTCCCGGGGGGGGCAGGATGGCTACACCTTC. Supplemented by reference TRBV7-9 and TRBJ1-2, the full variable domain reads DTGVSQNPRHKITKRGQNVTFRCDPISEHNRLYWYRQTLGQGPEFLTYFQNEAQLEKSRLLSDRFSAERPKGSFSTLEIQRTEQGDSAMYLCASSSRGGQDGYTFGSGTRLTVV.

This clone was seen more than once but under ten times. The chain combines TRBV10-3 with TRBJ2-2; 8 nucleotides agree with TRBD2. There are 16 residues in the CDR3. Unmatched junction bases numbered 8, after V lost 2 bases and J lost 6 bases. CDR1 is ENHRY, CDR2 SYGVKD, per germline. In DNA form, the CDR3 reads TGTGCCATCAGTGAGCGGGGACTAGTTGATCCCGGGGAGCTGTTTTTT. Protein sequence: CAISERGLVDPGELFF.

This clone was observed a few times. The chain uses TRBV5-4 and TRBJ1-1; D call uncertain. Per germline, CDR1 SGHNT and CDR2 YYREEE (reference sequence). Trimming took 0 bases from V and 0 from J, leaving 9 bases between them. The length of the CDR3 is 15 residues. The CDR3 reads CASSLGRSLNTEAFF. CDR3 DNA: TGTGCCAGCAGCTTGGGCAGGAGCCTGAACACTGAAGCTTTCTTT.

The chain uses TRBV4-3 and TRBJ2-4, with D maybe TRBD2 (6 bases). The CDR3 is 15 amino acids. The germline V and J ends were trimmed by 1 base and 3 bases, with 10 bases remaining between them. Per the germline V gene, CDR1 is LGHNA and CDR2 is YSLEER. The CDR3 protein is CASSQGEGGKNIQYF. CDR3 DNA sequence: TGCGCCAGCAGCCAAGGAGAGGGAGGCAAAAACATTCAGTACTTC.